The 31 T cell receptor beta chains presented below share a single source sample, sequenced in a study of T cells after yellow fever vaccination. Via MiXCR, TCRdb re-called the 5' RACE reads, giving one row per CDR3 protein. This sample carries 320,000 or so distinct CDR3 sequences, around 8.1% of them seen once, and the ten largest clones take 15% to 20%. Here the sequenced sample was PBMCs, taken approximately 47 days after the first yellow fever vaccination. The receptors shown here come from a young man who received the YFV17D yellow fever vaccine.

This clonotype has at least ten counts. The rearrangement links TRBV7-2 to TRBJ1-2; TRBD1 aligns across 7 bases. V dropped 3 bases and J dropped 5; count of bases not matched to a gene: 9. This CDR3 spans 15 amino acids. The germline gives CDR1 SGHTA, CDR2 FQGNSA. In nucleotides, the CDR3 is TGTGCCAGCAGCTTCACTTCCGGGACAGAGTATGGCTACACCTTC. As protein: CASSFTSGTEYGYTF.

This clonotype occurred many times. This chain links TRBV12-3 or TRBV12-4 with TRBJ2-5, with no clear D. The germline V and J ends were trimmed by 0 bases and 4 bases, with 0 bases remaining between them. The CDR3 contains 11 residues. CDR3 DNA: TGTGCCAGCAGTTTAGCAGAGACCCAGTACTTC. As protein: CASSLAETQYF.

This rearrangement joins TRBV9 to TRBJ1-4, with D perhaps TRBD1 (5 bases). V gave up 0 bases and J gave up 7 bases, with 10 bases separating them. Germline V gene sequence: CDR1 SGDLS, CDR2 YYNGEE. CDR3 length: 14 amino acids. The CDR3 nucleotides read TGTGCCAGCAGCGTAGGGGACGGCTCTGAAAAACTGTTTTTT. Translating gives CASSVGDGSEKLFF.

This clonotype has more than one count but fewer than ten. The V call is TRBV13, the J call TRBJ2-7, with 9 bases that match TRBD1. CDR3 length: 14 amino acids. J lost 5 bases, V lost 5 bases, and 7 bases had no gene match. Germline V gene data show CDR1 as PRHDT and CDR2 as FYEKMQ (reference sequence). The CDR3 DNA is TGTGCCAGCAGCCTCGGGACAGGGTTGGACGAGCAGTACTTC. Amino acid sequence: CASSLGTGLDEQYF.

The chain is built from TRBV6-5 and TRBJ2-1; perhaps TRBD2 as D (5 bases). Germline V lookup: CDR1 MNHEY, CDR2 SVGAGI. Trimming removed 2 bases at V and 9 bases at J, with 17 bases between. The CDR3 is made up of 15 amino acids. The CDR3 loop reads CASSYKAGGWGEQFF. The CDR3 DNA reads as TGTGCCAGCAGTTACAAGGCGGGTGGATGGGGTGAGCAGTTCTTC.

V usage is TRBV5-1 and J usage is TRBJ2-7, with TRBD1 identical over 7 bases. The CDR3 is 14 residues long. Unmatched junction bases numbered 3, after V lost 0 bases and J lost 3 bases. The germline V gene has CDR1 SGHRS and CDR2 YFSETQ. CDR3 nucleotides: TGCGCCAGCAGCTTGGTGACAGGGAACTACGAGCAGTACTTC. This translates into CASSLVTGNYEQYF.

The sample holds a few counts of this clonotype. This chain uses TRBV12-3 or TRBV12-4 with TRBJ1-2; D is perhaps TRBD1 (5 bases). V shed 3 bases and J shed 6 bases, with 11 bases lying between them. CDR3 length equals 13 residues. The CDR3 is CASSLWQGDGYTF. CDR3 DNA sequence: TGTGCCAGCAGTTTGTGGCAGGGTGATGGCTACACCTTC.

This rearrangement joins TRBV4-1 to TRBJ2-7; 7 bases match TRBD1. The V segment lost 1 base and the J segment 5 bases; nucleotides outside the gene matches: 14. CDR1 and CDR2 from the germline V gene are MGHRA and YSYEKL. This CDR3 is 17 amino acids long. CDR3 region: CASSQGPTGQRTDEQYF. In DNA form, the CDR3 reads TGCGCCAGCAGCCAAGGGCCCACGGGACAGCGCACCGACGAGCAGTACTTC.

This clonotype appeared a few times. The chain is built from TRBV5-1 and TRBJ1-5, with 8 bases matching TRBD1. The CDR3 runs 14 residues. Germline CDR1 and CDR2: SGHRS and YFSETQ. V was pared by 5 bases and J by 5 bases, with 6 bases of the junction left unmatched. This CDR3 reads CASSTGQEDQPQHF. The CDR3 DNA reads as TGCGCCAGCAGTACGGGACAGGAAGATCAGCCCCAGCATTTT.

The sample holds a few counts of this clonotype. The rearrangement joins TRBV12-3 or TRBV12-4 to TRBJ2-5; perhaps TRBD1 as D (6 bases). This CDR3 region has 13 residues. V was trimmed by 6 bases and J by 5 bases, leaving 13 bases between them. The CDR3 loop reads CASSNTRGETQYF. CDR3 sequence (DNA): TGTGCCAGCAGCAACACTAGGGGGGAGACCCAGTACTTC.

This clonotype was counted only a few times. The genes are TRBV9 and TRBJ2-3; D is unresolved. V was trimmed by 0 bases and J by 4 bases, leaving 3 bases between them. The CDR3 sequence is 12 residues long. The germline CDR1 and CDR2 sequences are SGDLS and YYNGEE. The CDR3 bases are TGTGCCAGCAGCGTAGGTCCAGATACGCAGTATTTT. Residues: CASSVGPDTQYF.

The chain is built from TRBV5-6 and TRBJ2-7; 7 bases map to TRBD1. The CDR3 is 14 residues long. V gave up 2 bases and J gave up 4 bases; unmatched junction bases: 6. Germline V gene lookup returns CDR1 SGHDT and CDR2 YYEEEE. CDR3 sequence (DNA): TGTGCCAGCAGCTTCCGGGACAGCCAATACGAGCAGTACTTC. Protein sequence: CASSFRDSQYEQYF.

On this clonotype: An end of the junction differs from the germline gene, which may be a read error. The chain carries TRBV7-9 and TRBJ2-1; possible D gene TRBD2, 6 bases. This CDR3 comprises 11 residues. Germline V gene data show CDR1 as SEHNR and CDR2 as FQNEAQ (reference sequence). The CDR3 region is CTSSPGVAQFF. The CDR3 DNA is TGTACCAGCAGTCCGGGGGTCGCGCAGTTCTTC.

This clonotype occurred a few times. V and J are TRBV12-3 or TRBV12-4 and TRBJ2-7, with 9 bases matching TRBD1. Germline trimming cut 6 bases from V and 3 bases from J; bases unmatched to any gene: 9. The CDR3 spans 15 residues. The CDR3 DNA sequence: TGTGCCAGCAGGCGCTATGGGACAGGGCTCTACGAGCAGTACTTC. It encodes CASRRYGTGLYEQYF.

The chain carries TRBV7-3 and TRBJ2-5; 9 nucleotides match TRBD1. Germline loops: CDR1 SGHTA, CDR2 FQGTGA. This CDR3 contains 17 residues. V was clipped by 2 bases and J by 5 bases; unmatched bases: 12. CDR3 in amino acids: CASSLRPIQGAGETQYF. The CDR3 coding sequence is TGTGCCAGCAGCTTACGCCCCATACAGGGGGCAGGGGAGACCCAGTACTTC.

This clonotype was seen ten or more times. The chain joins TRBV5-1 to TRBJ2-1, with TRBD2 matching over 11 bases. The CDR3 is made up of 15 amino acids. Germline CDR1 SGHRS, CDR2 YFSETQ. V dropped 2 bases and J dropped 6; count of bases not matched to a gene: 4. The DNA for the CDR3 is TGCGCCAGCAGCTTTAGCGGGGGGGCCTCCAATGAGCAGTTCTTC. Translating it yields CASSFSGGASNEQFF.

This clonotype has more than one count but fewer than ten. The chain has TRBV7-8 and TRBJ1-5; D gene uncertain. Germline lookup yields CDR1 SGHVS and CDR2 FQNEAQ. CDR3 size: 16 residues. The V end lost 5 bases, the J end lost 1 base, and 15 bases lay between the germline ends. The CDR3 sequence is CASSPRFEGSNQPQHF. As DNA, the CDR3 is TGTGCCAGCAGCCCGAGGTTCGAGGGAAGCAATCAGCCCCAGCATTTT.

This clonotype was detected only a few times. J is TRBJ1-5 and V is TRBV4-3, with unresolved D. V gave up 0 bases and J gave up 2 bases, with 8 bases separating them. The CDR3 length is 15 residues. CDR1 is LGHNA, CDR2 YSLEER, per germline. The DNA for the CDR3 is TGCGCCAGCAGCCAAGATGGGCAGGGCAATCAGCCCCAGCATTTT. Protein product: CASSQDGQGNQPQHF.

The J gene is TRBJ2-1, the V gene TRBV7-2, with a possible D match to TRBD1 (6 bases). The germline V and J ends were trimmed by 1 base and 8 bases, with 15 bases remaining between them. CDR1 is SGHTA, CDR2 FQGNSA, per germline. The CDR3 covers 15 residues. The CDR3 DNA sequence: TGTGCCAGCAGCTTAGGACAGGCATTATGGGATGAGCAGTTCTTC. It translates to CASSLGQALWDEQFF.

This clonotype was seen only a few times. This sequence joins TRBV7-2 and TRBJ2-1; TRBD2 is a possible D gene (5 bases). The germline V and J ends were trimmed by 6 bases and 0 bases, with 18 bases remaining between them. This CDR3 comprises 17 residues. Germline V gives CDR1 SGHTA, CDR2 FQGNSA. CDR3 DNA: TGTGCCAGCAGGGGATCCCATACGGGATACTCCTACAATGAGCAGTTCTTC. Its translation: CASRGSHTGYSYNEQFF.

The table lists this clonotype with a few counts. This chain joins TRBV11-2 and TRBJ2-7; D may match TRBD1 or TRBD2 (6 bases each). With 4 bases removed from V and 4 bases from J, the gap between germline ends came to 17 bases. The CDR3 sequence is 15 residues long. The germline V gene has CDR1 SGHAT and CDR2 FQNNGV. CDR3 bases: TGTGCCAGCAGCTCCCTTCGGGGGCCCGATTACGAGCAGTACTTC. Translated, it gives CASSSLRGPDYEQYF.

This chain links TRBV7-2 with TRBJ2-1, with D perhaps TRBD1 (6 bases). There are 14 residues in the CDR3. Germline values: CDR1 SGHTA, CDR2 FQGNSA. V was trimmed by 1 base and J by 9 bases, leaving 13 bases between them. The DNA for the CDR3 is TGTGCCAGCAGCTTAGTCTGGGGGCCCGGTGAGCAGTTCTTC. Its translation: CASSLVWGPGEQFF.

This clonotype came up a few times. The chain has TRBV5-1 and TRBJ2-2; D is perhaps TRBD1 or TRBD2 (5 bases each). This CDR3 has 15 amino acids. Trimming shortened V by 4 bases and J by 4 bases, and 14 bases separated the two germline ends. In germline, CDR1 is SGHRS, CDR2 YFSETQ. The CDR3 reads CASSPVGTSTGELFF. The DNA for the CDR3 is TGCGCCAGCAGCCCCGTGGGGACGAGCACCGGGGAGCTGTTTTTT. The full variable domain, rest sourced from reference TRBV5-1 and TRBJ2-2, is KAGVTQTPRYLIKTRGQQVTLSCSPISGHRSVSWYQQTPGQGLQFLFEYFSETQRNKGNFPGRFSGRQFSNSRSEMNVSTLELGDSALYLCASSPVGTSTGELFFGEGSRLTVL.

This clonotype turned up a few times. The gene calls are TRBV2 and TRBJ1-6; TRBD1 agrees at 7 bases. The J segment lost 0 bases and the V segment lost 6 bases, leaving 11 bases of the junction unmatched. Germline V gene sequence: CDR1 SNHLY, CDR2 FYNNEI. CDR3 length equals 18 residues. The CDR3 DNA sequence: TGTGCCAGCAGCGCTACGGGACAGTTTAGCTCCTATAATTCACCCCTCCACTTT. Its translation: CASSATGQFSSYNSPLHF. The full variable domain, completed using reference TRBV2 and TRBJ1-6, is EPEVTQTPSHQVTQMGQEVILRCVPISNHLYFYWYRQILGQKVEFLVSFYNNEISEKSEIFDDQFSVERPDGSNFTLKIRSTKLEDSAMYFCASSATGQFSSYNSPLHFGNGTRLTVT.

As DNA, the CDR3 is TGTGCCAGCAGGGAGGGGGCGGAAGCTTTCTTT. Translation: CASREGAEAFF. The chain combines TRBV6-5 with TRBJ1-1; 7 positions agree with TRBD1. This CDR3 is 11 amino acids long. V gave up 6 bases and J gave up 8 bases; unmatched junction bases: 3. Germline V gene data show CDR1 as MNHEY and CDR2 as SVGAGI.

The chain joins TRBV7-7 to TRBJ2-5; 14 nucleotides match TRBD2. The CDR3 has 16 amino acids. Unmatched junction bases numbered 3, after V lost 5 bases and J lost 1 base. Germline values: CDR1 SSHAT, CDR2 FNYEAQ (reference sequence). As DNA, the CDR3 is TGTGCCAGCAGCCCGGGACTAGCGGGGGCCCAAGAGACCCAGTACTTC. It specifies CASSPGLAGAQETQYF.

This clonotype was seen ten or more times. This sequence joins TRBV6-1 and TRBJ2-1; the D is unclear. Per the germline V gene, CDR1 is MNHNS and CDR2 is SASEGT. V was pared by 5 bases and J by 0 bases, with 5 bases between. This CDR3 region has 13 residues. The CDR3 DNA sequence: TGTGCCAGCAGTCAGTCCTCCTACAATGAGCAGTTCTTC. This sequence encodes CASSQSSYNEQFF.

In this sample, this clonotype turned up many times. This chain joins TRBV7-9 and TRBJ2-3; D remains unclear. This CDR3 contains 12 residues. Germline V gene lookup returns CDR1 SEHNR and CDR2 FQNEAQ (reference sequence). The V end lost 4 bases, the J end lost 6 bases, and 8 bases lay between the germline ends. CDR3 sequence reads: CASSYVGDTQYF. The CDR3 region has the DNA TGTGCCAGCAGCTATGTAGGGGATACGCAGTATTTT.

The chain joins TRBV12-3 or TRBV12-4 to TRBJ1-1, with D possibly matching TRBD1 (5 bases). V was cut by 6 bases and J by 0 bases, with 11 bases left in between. The CDR3 is 14 residues long. CDR3 amino acids: CASRRQTLNTEAFF. CDR3 sequence (DNA): TGTGCCAGCAGGAGACAGACTCTGAACACTGAAGCTTTCTTT.

The sample holds a few counts of this clonotype. The chain combines TRBV12-3 or TRBV12-4 with TRBJ2-1, with D perhaps matching TRBD1 (6 bases). The CDR3 consists of 17 residues. The ends were cut back, 7 bases at V and 3 bases at J, with 22 bases in the middle. The CDR3 DNA sequence: TGTGCCAGCACCCCTTTAAAGGGGGTGGGGTACTACAATGAGCAGTTCTTC. This translates into CASTPLKGVGYYNEQFF.

This chain joins TRBV5-5 and TRBJ1-2, with a possible D match to TRBD1 (5 bases). CDR1 and CDR2 (germline): SGHKS, YYEKEE (reference sequence). There are 14 residues in the CDR3. Trimming shortened V by 4 bases and J by 2 bases, and 12 bases separated the two germline ends. The chain's CDR3 is CASSAMGGNYGYTF. CDR3 nucleotide sequence: TGTGCCAGCAGCGCCATGGGGGGGAACTATGGCTACACCTTC. Full variable domain (remainder filled in from reference TRBV5-5 and TRBJ1-2): DAGVTQSPTHLIKTRGQQVTLRCSPISGHKSVSWYQQVLGQGPQFIFQYYEKEERGRGNFPDRFSARQFPNYSSELNVNALLLGDSALYLCASSAMGGNYGYTFGSGTRLTVV.